One sample yielded the 10 T cell receptor beta chains listed below, sequenced in a study of T-cell memory formation after mild COVID-19. TCRdb passed the 5' RACE reads through MiXCR, listing each CDR3 protein once. Of about 340,000 distinct CDR3 sequences in the sample, approximately 21% are singletons; the top ten hold approximately 13%. Sequences were obtained from PBMCs or a T cell subset sorted from them (not recorded which). The source of these receptors is an adult woman who had mild COVID-19 (a few samples of this study predate the infection). Cell type and time point are not known.

This clonotype was seen a few times. The genes are TRBV4-2 and TRBJ1-2; D not certain. Germline assignment: CDR1 LGHNA and CDR2 YNFKEQ. There are 11 residues in the CDR3. The V end lost 0 bases, the J end lost 8 bases, and 4 bases lay between the germline ends. The CDR3 bases are TGTGCCAGCAGCCAAGAAGGGGGCTACACCTTC. It translates to CASSQEGGYTF.

The chain carries TRBV5-5 and TRBJ2-5, with D perhaps TRBD1 (6 bases). CDR1 is SGHKS and CDR2 is YYEKEE in the germline V gene (reference sequence). V gave up 5 bases and J gave up 1 base, with 12 bases separating them. This CDR3 is built from 14 residues. CDR3 coding DNA: TGTGCCAGCAGTTTGAGGGGGATCCAAGAGACCCAGTACTTC. As protein: CASSLRGIQETQYF.

Note on this clonotype: This clone may be a read error of a much larger clone one base away. This chain joins TRBV7-2 and TRBJ2-5; 7 nucleotides align to TRBD1. The germline CDR1 and CDR2 sequences are SGHTA and FQGNSA. V was pared by 4 bases and J by 4 bases, with 6 bases of the junction left unmatched. There are 14 residues in the CDR3. CDR3 residues: CASSSWTGPETQYF. CDR3 sequence (DNA): TGTGCCAGCAGCTCGTGGACAGGTCCAGAGACCCAGTACTTC. Drawing the rest from reference TRBV7-2 and TRBJ2-5, the complete variable domain is GAGVSQSPSNKVTEKGKDVELRCDPISGHTALYWYRQSLGQGLEFLIYFQGNSAPDKSGLPSDRFSAERTGGSVSTLTIQRTQQEDSAVYLCASSSWTGPETQYFGPGTRLLVL.

In its sample, this clonotype was seen many times. The chain recombines TRBV5-1 with TRBJ2-5, with D hard to call. The CDR3 has 13 residues. Germline loops: CDR1 SGHRS, CDR2 YFSETQ. V was trimmed by 3 bases and J by 1 base, leaving 7 bases between them. The CDR3 DNA is TGCGCCAGCAGCTCGAATGCCCAAGAGACCCAGTACTTC. It encodes CASSSNAQETQYF. The variable domain in full, with the rest retrieved from reference TRBV5-1 and TRBJ2-5, is KAGVTQTPRYLIKTRGQQVTLSCSPISGHRSVSWYQQTPGQGLQFLFEYFSETQRNKGNFPGRFSGRQFSNSRSEMNVSTLELGDSALYLCASSSNAQETQYFGPGTRLLVL.

This clonotype occurred a few times. The V call is TRBV5-4, the J call TRBJ2-5; 13 bases map to TRBD2. The CDR3 has 16 residues. V lost 4 bases to trimming and J lost 5 bases; unmatched junction nucleotides: 8. In germline, CDR1 is SGHNT, CDR2 YYREEE (reference sequence). CDR3 in amino acids: CASSGLAGALFETQYF. The CDR3 nucleotides are TGTGCCAGCAGCGGACTAGCGGGGGCACTATTTGAGACCCAGTACTTC.

The chain has TRBV12-3 or TRBV12-4 and TRBJ2-2, with 7 bases that match TRBD1. Germline trimming cut 2 bases from V and 7 bases from J; bases unmatched to any gene: 7. This CDR3 is built from 15 residues. The DNA of the CDR3 is TGTGCCAGCAGTTTACGACAGGGTGTGTACGGGGAGCTGTTTTTT. Translation: CASSLRQGVYGELFF.

The chain has TRBV19 and TRBJ2-1, with a tentative D call TRBD1 (5 bases). This CDR3 region has 18 residues. Trimming took 5 bases from V and 0 from J, leaving 20 bases between them. CDR1 is LNHDA and CDR2 is SQIVND in the germline V gene (reference sequence). DNA for the CDR3: TGTGCCAGTAGTTCCCAGGGCCTGAAAAGTAACTCCTACAATGAGCAGTTCTTC. Translating it yields CASSSQGLKSNSYNEQFF.

The rearrangement joins TRBV7-2 to TRBJ2-7; no clear D gene. CDR3 length: 15 residues. The V end was cut by 1 base, the J end by 4 bases, with 14 bases between. The germline CDR1 and CDR2 sequences are SGHTA and FQGNSA. The CDR3 here is CASSLESRMGYEQYF. The DNA for the CDR3 is TGTGCCAGCAGCTTAGAGTCGCGGATGGGATACGAGCAGTACTTC.

The chain recombines TRBV27 with TRBJ1-1, with D unresolved. Trimming cost V 5 bases and J 11 bases, with 15 bases left between them. Germline V gene lookup returns CDR1 MNHEY and CDR2 SMNVEV (reference sequence). The CDR3 contains 12 residues. The CDR3 DNA sequence: TGTGCCAGCAGTAACGGAGGCTTTGGGGCTTTCTTT. As protein: CASSNGGFGAFF.

The chain combines TRBV29-1 with TRBJ2-2, with a possible D match to TRBD1 (6 bases). The V end lost 5 bases, the J end lost 3 bases, and 13 bases lay between the germline ends. The V gene's germline CDR1 is SQVTM and CDR2 ANQGSEA. The CDR3 spans 14 residues. CDR3 nucleotides: TGCAGCGTTCCTTTAACAGGGCACACCGGGGAGCTGTTTTTT. Translating it yields CSVPLTGHTGELFF.